This T cell receptor (beta chain) was observed in a study of cytotoxic CD8 clonotypes in ibrutinib-treated CLL. About the research overall: Patients: roughly ten relapsed/refractory, some 15 treatment-naive, fewer than 18 IGHV unmutated. On average, more than 80,000 productive rearrangements and around 260,000 productive templates per sample.

Produced via immunoSEQ multiplex PCR; TCRdb's table is partial and in-frame only. The data contain about 130,000 clones, about four fifths of them singletons. CDR1 SEHNR and CDR2 FQNEAQ come from the germline V gene (reference sequence). The length of the CDR3 is 13 residues. Trimming removed 5 bases at V and 1 base at J, with 8 bases between. The TCR originated in a human donor with chronic lymphocytic leukemia. The chain combines TRBV7-9 with TRBJ1-1, with D possibly being TRBD1 (6 bases). Sequenced here: PBMCs, sampled after 12 months of ibrutinib treatment. DNA of the CDR3: TGTGCCAGCAGCCAGGGACAGAACACTGAAGCTTTCTTT. It encodes CASSQGQNTEAFF.